A single sample is the source of the 27 T cell receptor beta chains below, sequenced in a study of CD8 T cell repertoires and HIV-1 epitope variants. For these receptors, no antigen is known. The assay was immunoSEQ multiplex PCR, and TCRdb's table has in-frame clones only and misses some. In the table there are about 5,500 clones, just under 70% of which are singletons. Sequencing was done on a sample of cultured CD8+ T cells derived from PBMCs. The source of these receptors is a male donor with HIV.

The chain uses TRBV28 and TRBJ2-5; TRBD2 matches 7 bases. Germline V gene sequence: CDR1 MDHEN, CDR2 SYDVKM. The CDR3 is made up of 15 amino acids. Losses at the gene ends were 3 bases for V and 2 bases for J; bases not matched to a gene: 6. The chain's CDR3 is CASSLGWREQETQYF. The CDR3, as DNA: TGTGCCAGCAGTTTGGGGTGGCGGGAGCAAGAGACCCAGTACTTC.

The chain couples TRBV28 to TRBJ2-5; no reliable D call. Between the trimmed V and J ends, which lost 4 bases and 0 bases, there was a span of 6 bases. The CDR3 loop spans 13 amino acids. Germline V gene sequence: CDR1 MDHEN, CDR2 SYDVKM. The CDR3 bases are TGTGCCAGCAGTTCCCACTACCAAGAGACCCAGTACTTC. Its protein product is CASSSHYQETQYF. Together with reference TRBV28 and TRBJ2-5, the CDR3 gives the full variable domain: DVKVTQSSRYLVKRTGEKVFLECVQDMDHENMFWYRQDPGLGLRLIYFSYDVKMKEKGDIPEGYSVSREKKERFSLILESASTNQTSMYLCASSSHYQETQYFGPGTRLLVL.

The V call is TRBV7-2, the J call TRBJ1-1, with unresolved D. The germline gives CDR1 SGHTA, CDR2 FQGNSA. Trimming pared 6 bases from V and 2 bases from J, leaving 22 bases between. This CDR3 has 17 residues. The CDR3 nucleotides read TGTGCCAGCAGAGCTTACCCCGATCGTGGGCGTAACACTGAAGCTTTCTTT. Protein: CASRAYPDRGRNTEAFF.

V usage is TRBV29-1 and J usage is TRBJ1-2; D is undetermined. Deletions cut 1 base from V and 3 bases from J, with 3 bases between. In germline, CDR1 is SQVTM, CDR2 ANQGSEA. CDR3 length: 11 amino acids. The CDR3 region has the DNA TGCAGCGTTGAAGGGTACTATGGCTACACCTTC. Amino acids: CSVEGYYGYTF.

The V gene is TRBV4-3, the J gene TRBJ2-1; TRBD2 matches 10 bases. Germline CDR1 LGHNA, CDR2 YSLEER. The CDR3 has 16 residues. The ends lost 0 bases at V and 9 bases at J; junction bases unmatched: 8. The CDR3 nucleotides read TGCGCCAGCAGCCAAGATACAAGCGGGGGGGCAAGTGAGCAGTTCTTC. Its translation: CASSQDTSGGASEQFF.

The chain links TRBV7-9 to TRBJ2-1, with D possibly matching TRBD2 (5 bases). The V and J ends lost 5 bases and 10 bases respectively, with 15 bases between them. Germline CDR1 and CDR2: SEHNR and FQNEAQ (reference sequence). CDR3 length: 13 residues. The CDR3 here is CASSPRARGEQFF. For the CDR3, the DNA is TGTGCCAGCAGCCCGAGGGCCCGCGGGGAGCAGTTCTTC.

The chain employs TRBV5-1 and TRBJ2-2; possible D gene TRBD1, 5 bases. Germline V gene lookup returns CDR1 SGHRS and CDR2 YFSETQ. The V end was cut by 4 bases, the J end by 4 bases, with 11 bases between. The CDR3 covers 14 residues. DNA of the CDR3: TGCGCCAGCAGCAGGGGTCTTGCCACCGGGGAGCTGTTTTTT. This gives the protein CASSRGLATGELFF.

This rearrangement joins TRBV11-2 to TRBJ2-7; 8 nucleotides line up with TRBD1. The CDR3 runs 14 residues. The germline V gene has CDR1 SGHAT and CDR2 FQNNGV. V was clipped by 5 bases and J by 3 bases; unmatched bases: 6. Written as DNA, the CDR3 is TGTGCCAGCAGCCCGGACAGGGAGTACTACGAGCAGTACTTC. It codes for CASSPDREYYEQYF.

The rearrangement links TRBV11-3 to TRBJ2-2; TRBD1 aligns across 8 bases. Germline CDR1 and CDR2: SGHNT and YENEEA. CDR3 size: 16 residues. The junction had 12 bases not matched to a gene; V was cut back by 5 bases and J by 7 bases. The CDR3 sequence: CASSLRAGGSGGELFF. CDR3 nucleotides: TGTGCCAGCAGCCTAAGGGCAGGGGGCAGCGGCGGGGAGCTGTTTTTT.

The chain recombines TRBV19 with TRBJ2-7; 10 bases line up with TRBD1. The CDR3 loop spans 16 amino acids. Trimming cost V 1 base and J 4 bases; bases outside gene matches: 7. CDR1 is LNHDA, CDR2 SQIVND, per germline (reference sequence). The CDR3 DNA is TGTGCCAGTAGTATAGGCGTCCGGGACAGGGGTTACGAGCAGTACTTC. Translating gives CASSIGVRDRGYEQYF.

This chain joins TRBV2 and TRBJ1-2, with D possibly TRBD1 on 5 matching bases. The CDR3 runs 14 residues. The germline CDR1 and CDR2 sequences are SNHLY and FYNNEI. Trimming left V 3 bases short and J 4 bases short, with 12 bases between. CDR3 DNA: TGTGCCAGCAGTGATTCTGGGGGACTCTATGGCTACACCTTC. Amino acids: CASSDSGGLYGYTF.

The chain links TRBV10-1 to TRBJ2-1, with 10 bases identical to TRBD2. Trimming at V came to 4 bases and at J to 0 bases, leaving 0 bases not matched to a gene. Germline CDR1 WNHNN, CDR2 SYGVQD (reference sequence). The CDR3 runs 15 residues. CDR3 in DNA: TGCGCCAGCAGTGGGACTAGCGGCTCCTACAATGAGCAGTTCTTC. Protein: CASSGTSGSYNEQFF.

This clone has just one count. The chain joins TRBV10-1 to TRBJ2-1, with 10 bases aligning to TRBD2. The V gene's germline CDR1 is WNHNN and CDR2 SYGVQD (reference sequence). V was clipped by 3 bases and J by 4 bases; unmatched bases: 3. The CDR3 contains 15 residues. As DNA, the CDR3 is TGCGCCAGCAGTGAAACTAGCGGGACTTACAATGAGCAGTTCTTC. Translation gives CASSETSGTYNEQFF.

J is TRBJ2-1 and V is TRBV5-6; D ambiguous. V gave up 1 base and J gave up 4 bases, with 15 bases separating them. CDR1 and CDR2 (germline): SGHDT, YYEEEE. The CDR3 is 16 amino acids. CDR3 coding DNA: TGTGCCAGCAGCTTGCGGTCAGCATTTGGATACAATGAGCAGTTCTTC. Translated, it gives CASSLRSAFGYNEQFF.

This chain uses TRBV11-2 with TRBJ1-1; 7 nucleotides line up with TRBD1. This CDR3 has 14 amino acids. The germline V gene has CDR1 SGHAT and CDR2 FQNNGV. Trimming cost V 5 bases and J 4 bases; bases outside gene matches: 7. The CDR3 coding sequence is TGTGCCAGCAGCCGGGACAGCGTCACCACTGAAGCTTTCTTT. This gives the protein CASSRDSVTTEAFF.

The V gene is TRBV5-6, the J gene TRBJ2-6; unclear D gene. The CDR3 is 12 amino acids. V was pared by 7 bases and J by 1 base, with 3 bases between. The V gene's germline CDR1 is SGHDT and CDR2 YYEEEE. The CDR3 region has the DNA TGTGCCAGCGAGTCTGGGGCCAACGTCCTGACTTTC. Amino acid sequence: CASESGANVLTF. Full variable domain (missing parts from reference TRBV5-6 and TRBJ2-6): DAGVTQSPTHLIKTRGQQVTLRCSPKSGHDTVSWYQQALGQGPQFIFQYYEEEERQRGNFPDRFSGHQFPNYSSELNVNALLLGDSALYLCASESGANVLTFGAGSRLTVL.

This rearrangement joins TRBV9 to TRBJ1-1; D gene unclear. CDR1 and CDR2 (germline): SGDLS, YYNGEE. The CDR3 spans 15 residues. V gave up 4 bases and J gave up 1 base, with 14 bases separating them. The CDR3 reads CASSPGGETNTEAFF. Written as DNA, the CDR3 is TGTGCCAGCAGCCCAGGCGGGGAAACGAACACTGAAGCTTTCTTT.

This clone came up once. The chain recombines TRBV7-9 with TRBJ1-3; the D gene is possibly TRBD1 (5 bases). Germline lookup yields CDR1 SEHNR and CDR2 FQNEAQ (reference sequence). The CDR3 spans 18 residues. Trimming removed 4 bases from V and 3 bases from J, with 22 bases in between. CDR3 DNA sequence: TGTGCCAGCAGCTCAACCGCCGGGGGGGGTACAGGTGGAAACACCATATATTTT. This gives the protein CASSSTAGGGTGGNTIYF.

The gene calls are TRBV9 and TRBJ2-7; TRBD2 agrees at 9 bases. The J segment lost 2 bases and the V segment lost 6 bases, leaving 12 bases of the junction unmatched. The CDR3 extends over 16 amino acids. The V gene's germline CDR1 is SGDLS and CDR2 YYNGEE. The CDR3 sequence is CASTRGSGREAYEQYF. In nucleotides, the CDR3 is TGTGCCAGCACGAGAGGTAGCGGGAGAGAGGCCTACGAGCAGTACTTC.

This clone has just a few counts. The V gene is TRBV15, the J gene TRBJ2-1, with D uncertain. Germline-derived CDR1 and CDR2 are LNHNV and YYDKDF (reference sequence). The CDR3 is 15 residues long. V lost 0 bases to trimming and J lost 0 bases, with 6 bases between them. The CDR3, as DNA: TGTGCCACCAGCAGAGAATTTAGCTCCTACAATGAGCAGTTCTTC. This sequence encodes CATSREFSSYNEQFF.

The CDR3: CASSSTTTTQGAKGETQYF. The CDR3 DNA follows: TGTGCCAGCAGTTCCACGACAACCACACAGGGGGCGAAGGGCGAGACCCAGTACTTC. This chain uses TRBV27 with TRBJ2-5, with 9 bases that match TRBD1. CDR1 is MNHEY, CDR2 SMNVEV, per germline (reference sequence). V shed 4 bases and J 5 bases; nucleotides not matched to a gene: 20. This CDR3 contains 19 residues.

This chain uses TRBV28 with TRBJ1-1; TRBD1 aligns across 9 bases. Germline V gives CDR1 MDHEN, CDR2 SYDVKM. The length of the CDR3 is 14 residues. The junction had 10 bases not matched to a gene; V was cut back by 8 bases and J by 6 bases. In nucleotides, the CDR3 is TGTGCCAGCCTGCGAGGCACAGGGGGCCCTGAAGCTTTCTTT. The encoded protein is CASLRGTGGPEAFF.

In this sample, this clone is medium-sized. V gene TRBV28 combines with J gene TRBJ2-5; D is possibly TRBD2 (6 bases). The germline V gene has CDR1 MDHEN and CDR2 SYDVKM. The CDR3 totals 14 residues. Trimming took off 4 bases at V and 4 bases at J, with 13 bases between the two ends. This CDR3 reads CASSSPLGGETQYF. The DNA of the CDR3 is TGTGCCAGCAGTTCACCCCTGGGGGGAGAGACCCAGTACTTC.

The chain uses TRBV19 and TRBJ2-3, with TRBD1 as a possible D gene (5 bases). Trimming cost V 3 bases and J 0 bases, with 10 bases left between them. The CDR3 consists of 15 residues. Germline V CDR1 and CDR2: LNHDA, SQIVND (reference sequence). DNA for the CDR3: TGTGCCAGTAGTATTAGACAGACTAGCACAGATACGCAGTATTTT. As protein: CASSIRQTSTDTQYF.

The V call is TRBV4-1, the J call TRBJ2-7, with D perhaps assigned TRBD1 or TRBD2 (6 bases each). With 4 bases removed from V and 5 bases from J, the gap between germline ends came to 15 bases. Germline V lookup: CDR1 MGHRA, CDR2 YSYEKL. This CDR3 comprises 14 residues. CDR3 amino acids: CASSRGGLADEQYF. CDR3 sequence (DNA): TGCGCCAGCAGCCGAGGGGGGCTAGCTGACGAGCAGTACTTC.

V gene TRBV7-6 combines with J gene TRBJ2-7; a possible D gene is TRBD2 (6 bases). The length of the CDR3 is 12 residues. Germline CDR1 reads SGHVS; CDR2 reads FNYEAQ. The V and J ends lost 2 bases and 6 bases respectively, with 8 bases between them. The CDR3 loop is CASSLRAGEQYF. For the CDR3, the DNA is TGTGCCAGCAGCTTACGAGCGGGCGAGCAGTACTTC.

Only a few counts were recorded for this clone. The chain has TRBV25-1 and TRBJ1-2, with D uncertain. The germline V gene has CDR1 MGHDK and CDR2 SYGVNS. The CDR3 is made up of 14 amino acids. With 3 bases removed from V and 3 bases from J, the gap between germline ends came to 11 bases. In DNA, the CDR3 is TGTGCCAGCAGTGATCCGACTGAGGACTATGGCTACACCTTC. It encodes CASSDPTEDYGYTF.